Following are 16 T cell receptor beta chains from one sample sequenced in a study of T-cell memory formation after mild COVID-19. TCRdb reanalysed the 5' RACE reads using MiXCR and keeps one entry per CDR3 protein. The table shows roughly 35,000 distinct CDR3 sequences, with roughly 21% occurring only once. Material: PBMCs or a T cell subset sorted from them (not recorded which). All receptors derive from an adult who had mild COVID-19 (a few samples of this study predate the infection). Cell type and time point are not known.

This clonotype was found many times. The chain couples TRBV6-5 to TRBJ1-1; D is possibly TRBD1 (5 bases). Germline-derived CDR1 and CDR2 are MNHEY and SVGAGI. CDR3 size: 14 residues. Between the trimmed V and J ends, which lost 6 bases and 4 bases, there was a span of 15 bases. The DNA for the CDR3 is TGTGCCAGCAGAATCCAGGGTTCCAGCACTGAAGCTTTCTTT. This sequence encodes CASRIQGSSTEAFF.

J is TRBJ2-7 and V is TRBV5-1, with D unresolved. V was shortened by 4 bases and J by 2 bases, with 13 bases between the two germline ends. Per the germline V gene, CDR1 is SGHRS and CDR2 is YFSETQ. The CDR3 runs 14 residues. CDR3 nucleotides: TGCGCCAGCAGCCCCCCCCTCGACCCCTACGAGCAGTACTTC. This translates into CASSPPLDPYEQYF.

V is TRBV30 and J is TRBJ1-2; no clear D gene. V was clipped by 5 bases and J by 6 bases, with 16 bases between them. This CDR3 is 13 amino acids long. Germline assignment: CDR1 GTSNPN and CDR2 SVGIG (reference sequence). The CDR3 reads CAWPGPATDGYTF. CDR3 sequence (DNA): TGTGCCTGGCCCGGACCGGCGACGGATGGCTACACCTTC.

This clonotype was seen only a few times. The chain employs TRBV7-2 and TRBJ2-1, with a weak D call TRBD2 (7 bases). The CDR3 covers 14 residues. Trimming shortened V by 5 bases and J by 4 bases, and 12 bases separated the two germline ends. Germline loops: CDR1 SGHTA, CDR2 FQGNSA. As DNA, the CDR3 is TGTGCCAGCAGCCGGACAGCGGGATACAATGAGCAGTTCTTC. Translating gives CASSRTAGYNEQFF.

This clonotype came up many times. The chain carries TRBV4-3 and TRBJ2-7; TRBD2 aligns across 7 bases. V dropped 4 bases and J dropped 3; count of bases not matched to a gene: 12. This CDR3 contains 16 residues. The germline V gene has CDR1 LGHNA and CDR2 YSLEER. The CDR3 is CASSRGTGGRYYEQYF. The CDR3 DNA is TGCGCCAGCAGCCGCGGAACGGGAGGAAGGTACTACGAGCAGTACTTC.

At least ten counts were recorded for this clonotype. As DNA, the CDR3 is TGCAGCGTTTTCTCGATGCGGGCGAACACCGGGGAGCTGTTTTTT. Amino acid sequence: CSVFSMRANTGELFF. The chain links TRBV29-1 to TRBJ2-2, with a weak D call TRBD2 (5 bases). The CDR3 has 15 amino acids. The germline V and J ends were trimmed by 5 bases and 0 bases, with 13 bases remaining between them. Germline V gives CDR1 SQVTM, CDR2 ANQGSEA.

This clonotype has a count of ten or more. The rearrangement links TRBV6-1 to TRBJ2-1; 8 bases match TRBD2. Germline V lookup: CDR1 MNHNS, CDR2 SASEGT. The CDR3 totals 14 residues. After removal of 7 bases from V and 6 bases from J, the junction contained 8 bases not matched to a gene. The CDR3 nucleotides are TGTGCCAGCACCACCGGGGGGGCGATCAATGAGCAGTTCTTC. Protein: CASTTGGAINEQFF.

This clonotype was found many times. The chain has TRBV28 and TRBJ2-3; 9 bases map to TRBD2. This CDR3 has 16 residues. The V gene's germline CDR1 is MDHEN and CDR2 SYDVKM. V dropped 8 bases and J dropped 2; count of bases not matched to a gene: 11. Written as DNA, the CDR3 is TGTGCCAGCCCCCCCGAGCGGGAGGCTACCACAGATACGCAGTATTTT. Translation: CASPPEREATTDTQYF.

The genes are TRBV4-3 and TRBJ1-1, with TRBD1 matching 8 bases. Trimming removed 3 bases from V and 4 bases from J; junction bases left unmatched: 10. This CDR3 comprises 16 residues. Germline CDR1 LGHNA, CDR2 YSLEER. CDR3 bases: TGCGCCAGCAGCCAGCTAATCAGGGGGCCCAGCACTGAAGCTTTCTTT. The encoded protein is CASSQLIRGPSTEAFF.

This clonotype was counted at least ten times. This chain links TRBV12-3 or TRBV12-4 with TRBJ1-2, with D perhaps TRBD1 (5 bases). With 4 bases removed from V and 0 bases from J, the gap between germline ends came to 18 bases. There are 17 residues in the CDR3. CDR3 DNA: TGTGCCAGCAGTTCTACCCAGGGACGGGGAGCTAACTATGGCTACACCTTC. Its translation is CASSSTQGRGANYGYTF.

This clonotype was seen repeatedly, ten times or more. J is TRBJ2-5 and V is TRBV6-1; D call uncertain. The CDR3 contains 12 residues. V was cut by 7 bases and J by 5 bases, with 11 bases left in between. The germline gives CDR1 MNHNS, CDR2 SASEGT. CDR3 DNA sequence: TGTGCCAGCACCCTAGGGCATGAGACCCAGTACTTC. Encoded protein: CASTLGHETQYF.

This clonotype was picked up a small number of times. V and J are TRBV9 and TRBJ2-7; D tentatively reads TRBD1 or TRBD2 (5 bases each). Per the germline V gene, CDR1 is SGDLS and CDR2 is YYNGEE. CDR3 length: 15 amino acids. V was pared by 0 bases and J by 3 bases, with 13 bases between. CDR3 sequence reads: CASSVDMGTLYEQYF. The CDR3 coding sequence is TGTGCCAGCAGCGTAGACATGGGGACCCTCTACGAGCAGTACTTC.

The sample holds a few counts of this clonotype. The chain recombines TRBV30 with TRBJ2-1, with D possibly matching TRBD2 (7 bases). Germline loops: CDR1 GTSNPN, CDR2 SVGIG (reference sequence). Between the trimmed V and J ends, which lost 2 bases and 3 bases, there was a span of 11 bases. The CDR3 is 14 amino acids. The DNA for the CDR3 is TGTGCCTGGAGTAGGGGGGAGGGCTACAATGAGCAGTTCTTC. It yields the protein CAWSRGEGYNEQFF. Supplemented by reference TRBV30 and TRBJ2-1, the full variable domain reads SQTIHQWPATLVQPVGSPLSLECTVEGTSNPNLYWYRQAAGRGLQLLFYSVGIGQISSEVPQNLSASRPQDRQFILSSKKLLLSDSGFYLCAWSRGEGYNEQFFGPGTRLTVL.

This clonotype was counted many times. This chain links TRBV19 with TRBJ2-3; either TRBD1 or TRBD2 may supply D (5 bases each). Germline CDR1 is LNHDA and CDR2 is SQIVND (reference sequence). Trimming left V 1 base short and J 14 bases short, with 16 bases between. The CDR3 runs 13 residues. The CDR3 is CASSIAGVIGTYF. Written as DNA, the CDR3 is TGTGCCAGTAGTATAGCCGGCGTCATAGGGACGTATTTT.

This clonotype was seen repeatedly, ten times or more. The rearrangement links TRBV7-9 to TRBJ1-5, with 7 bases matching TRBD1. From germline, CDR1 is SEHNR and CDR2 FQNEAQ (reference sequence). There are 17 residues in the CDR3. V lost 0 bases, J lost 5 bases, and 10 bases stayed unmatched. CDR3 loop: CASSLAGTERGYQPQHF. CDR3 DNA sequence: TGTGCCAGCAGCTTAGCTGGGACAGAAAGGGGTTATCAGCCCCAGCATTTT.

This clonotype was counted many times. This chain links TRBV5-1 with TRBJ2-5; 7 positions match TRBD2. J gave up 2 bases and V 3 bases, and 4 bases lay outside the gene matches. CDR1 and CDR2 (germline): SGHRS, YFSETQ. The CDR3 sequence is 14 residues long. The CDR3 DNA follows: TGCGCCAGCAGCTCGCCGGGAGGACAAGAGACCCAGTACTTC. It specifies CASSSPGGQETQYF.